These 5 T cell receptor beta chains share one sample of origin, sequenced in a study of blood T cell repertoires in COVID-19. TCRdb keeps only in-frame clones here, not all; method: immunoSEQ multiplex PCR. The sample yields 150,000 to 200,000 clones, over 65% seen once. Material: peripheral blood. The source is an elderly woman with acute or convalescent COVID-19.

The sample holds a few counts of this clone. The genes are TRBV7-8 and TRBJ2-7; D is undetermined. The V end was cut by 2 bases, the J end by 7 bases, with 6 bases between. CDR1 is SGHVS, CDR2 FQNEAQ, per germline. This CDR3 has 11 residues. CDR3 loop: CASSLNWEQYF. The CDR3 nucleotides read TGTGCCAGCAGCTTAAACTGGGAGCAGTACTTC.

This clone was found a few times. This chain connects TRBV2 to TRBJ1-6; D is perhaps TRBD1 (5 bases). CDR1 and CDR2 (germline): SNHLY, FYNNEI. The CDR3 consists of 13 residues. V was clipped by 2 bases and J by 8 bases, with 7 bases between them. The CDR3 coding sequence is TGTGCCAGCAGTGAATCGGGGGATTCACCCCTCCACTTT. Translating gives CASSESGDSPLHF.

This clone was observed a few times. The rearrangement joins TRBV2 to TRBJ2-7, with TRBD1 identical over 10 bases. With V trimmed by 8 bases and J by 5 bases, 6 bases remained unmatched. The CDR3 has 13 amino acids. Germline V gene lookup returns CDR1 SNHLY and CDR2 FYNNEI. The CDR3: CASRGTGAHEQYF. The CDR3 bases are TGTGCCAGCCGTGGGACAGGGGCCCACGAGCAGTACTTC.

V usage is TRBV7-2 and J usage is TRBJ2-7, with 14 bases aligning to TRBD2. The ends lost 4 bases at V and 5 bases at J; junction bases unmatched: 4. This CDR3 spans 15 amino acids. CDR1 and CDR2 from the germline V gene are SGHTA and FQGNSA. The CDR3 sequence: CASSSGLAGVNEQYF. The CDR3 region has the DNA TGTGCCAGCAGCTCGGGACTAGCGGGAGTAAACGAGCAGTACTTC. The full variable domain, rest sourced from reference TRBV7-2 and TRBJ2-7, is GAGVSQSPSNKVTEKGKDVELRCDPISGHTALYWYRQSLGQGLEFLIYFQGNSAPDKSGLPSDRFSAERTGGSVSTLTIQRTQQEDSAVYLCASSSGLAGVNEQYFGPGTRLTVT.

This clone was seen more than once but under ten times. The gene calls are TRBV28 and TRBJ2-3; TRBD2 aligns across 13 bases. Germline trimming cut 7 bases from V and 4 bases from J; bases unmatched to any gene: 8. This CDR3 has 16 amino acids. Germline CDR1 MDHEN, CDR2 SYDVKM. This chain's CDR3 is CASTSGLAGVADTQYF. Written as DNA, the CDR3 is TGTGCCAGCACCTCCGGACTAGCGGGAGTGGCAGATACGCAGTATTTT. Supplemented by reference TRBV28 and TRBJ2-3, the full variable domain reads DVKVTQSSRYLVKRTGEKVFLECVQDMDHENMFWYRQDPGLGLRLIYFSYDVKMKEKGDIPEGYSVSREKKERFSLILESASTNQTSMYLCASTSGLAGVADTQYFGPGTRLTVL.